This T cell receptor (beta chain) was captured in a study of patients and donors after allogeneic stem cell transplantation. TCRdb called the RT-PCR reads again in MiXCR, with one record for every CDR3 protein. The table records hundreds of thousands of distinct CDR3 sequences, under 20% of them present only once. This clonotype was picked up a small number of times. This CDR3 has 15 residues. The V gene's germline CDR1 is SGHTA and CDR2 FQGTGA. Trimming left V 5 bases short and J 4 bases short, with 16 bases between. Sample: blood, either unsorted or a sorted T cell fraction (not recorded which). The TCR sequence derives from a human donor who was either an allogeneic HSCT recipient or a stem cell or donor lymphocyte infusion donor (not recorded which). It is not recorded whose cells these are; they may come from a transplant donor. The chain couples TRBV7-3 to TRBJ2-3; D may correspond to TRBD1 or TRBD2 (6 bases each). CDR3 DNA sequence: TGTGCCAGCAGCCTCTGGGGGGCGGGGTCAGATACGCAGTATTTT. Its translation: CASSLWGAGSDTQYF.